In this sample, the clone carrying this T cell receptor beta chain turned up many times. TCRdb independently ran MiXCR on the 5' RACE reads; one entry per CDR3 protein. The sample includes about 62,000 distinct CDR3 sequences, more than 4% of them seen just once. This sample is part of a study of neurological immune-mediated disorders. Sequenced: PBMCs. This TCR was sampled from a woman aged 50 to 65 with multiple sclerosis.

CDR3 bases: TGTGCCAGCAGACCCTTGCGGGGACAGGACTACAATGAGCAGTTCTTC. This codes for CASRPLRGQDYNEQFF. This rearrangement joins TRBV11-1 to TRBJ2-1; 8 bases align to TRBD1. Looked up from germline, CDR1 is SGHAT and CDR2 is FQDESV (reference sequence). The CDR3 is made up of 16 amino acids. Trimming at V came to 6 bases and at J to 3 bases, leaving 10 bases not matched to a gene.